The clone carrying this T cell receptor beta chain was found a few times. This sample stems from a study of response to subunit inactivated influenza vaccine. V lost 5 bases, J lost 6 bases, and 10 bases lay in between. The germline CDR1 and CDR2 sequences are LNHNV and YYDKDF (reference sequence). There are 12 residues in the CDR3. TCRdb redid the calling of the RT-PCR reads with MiXCR, one entry per CDR3 protein. The sample has fewer than 800,000 distinct CDR3 sequences; 15% to 18% are singletons. The chain links TRBV15 to TRBJ1-2; perhaps TRBD1 as D (6 bases). The material sequenced was PBMCs from blood, taken about 12 days after vaccination. The origin of this receptor is a man aged 50 to 60 who received an inactivated influenza vaccine. The CDR3 protein is CATSAHRDGYTF. The CDR3 region has the DNA TGTGCCACCAGCGCTCACAGGGATGGCTACACCTTC.